This T cell receptor beta chain originates from a study of CD8+ T cells in alopecia areata. As for the study in general: It was oral tofacitinib, at 5 to 10 mg twice daily, that treated patients received.

It was cDNA, reverse transcribed from extracted RNA, that served as the sequencing template. TCRdb's table, derived via immunoSEQ multiplex PCR, lists solely in-frame clones and lacks some. The repertoire consists of around 130,000 clones, with roughly 58% occurring once and the leading ten covering about 4.9%. This CDR3 spans 17 amino acids. Between the trimmed V and J ends, which lost 5 bases and 1 base, there was a span of 20 bases. Germline lookup yields CDR1 MNHEY and CDR2 SMNVEV (reference sequence). Findings and limits, study-wide: Mice showed TCR sharing more clearly than patients did, possibly owing to HLA. Normal skin's resident alphabeta T cells are sequenced alongside lesional scalp T cells.

Alopecia areata patients had lesional scalp punch biopsies and peripheral blood taken from them. Worth noting for this clone: What it binds is not known.

This chain joins TRBV27 and TRBJ1-1; D is uncertain. The receptor comes from a human donor with alopecia areata. The sample here was CD4+ T cells sorted from blood, taken at week 0. The CDR3: CASSAGRRSTQNTEAFF. The CDR3 DNA follows: TGTGCCAGCAGTGCTGGGCGAAGGTCGACCCAGAACACTGAAGCTTTCTTT.